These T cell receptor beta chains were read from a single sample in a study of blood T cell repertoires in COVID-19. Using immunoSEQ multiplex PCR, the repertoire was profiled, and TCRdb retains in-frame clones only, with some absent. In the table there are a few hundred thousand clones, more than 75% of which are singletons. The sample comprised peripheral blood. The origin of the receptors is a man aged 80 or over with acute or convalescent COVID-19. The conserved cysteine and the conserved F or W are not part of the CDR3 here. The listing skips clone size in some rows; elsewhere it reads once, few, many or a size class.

ATSDLQGSSYNEQF	-	TRBV24-1
ASSPTPSGSYEQF	once	TRBV4-2
ASSVEGRNEKLF	-	TRBV9
SVGGVNTEAF	-	TRBV29-1
ASSQGVGAREQY	-	TRBV5-4
ASSMGSGGPYEQY	-	TRBV19
ASSQGVPRNGYT	-	TRBV4-1
ASSSRGGSYNEQF	-	TRBV7-8
ASSLAAGGNQPQH	-	TRBV7-2
SVRQVSAEAF	-	TRBV29-1